What follows are 24 T cell receptor beta chains derived from one specimen sequenced in a study of OX40 agonist ivuxolimab in advanced cancers. Clones were sequenced by immunoSEQ multiplex PCR, and TCRdb holds only the in-frame ones, with some missing. Here the sample spans approximately 69,000 clones, 85% being singletons. Sequencing used CD4+ or CD8+ T cells sorted from blood, obtained in a trial of the OX40 agonist ivuxolimab. All receptors come from an adult with an advanced solid tumor such as melanoma, head and neck, liver or kidney cancer.

This clone was counted once. The V call is TRBV27, the J call TRBJ1-5; 7 bases agree with TRBD1. There are 15 residues in the CDR3. Germline V gene data show CDR1 as MNHEY and CDR2 as SMNVEV (reference sequence). J was trimmed by 4 bases and V by 5 bases; bases with no gene match: 8. The CDR3 here is CASSQTGTANQPQHF. Here the CDR3 DNA reads TGTGCCAGCAGTCAGACCGGGACAGCTAATCAGCCCCAGCATTTT.

V and J are TRBV6-8 and TRBJ2-5, with 9 bases aligning to TRBD2. The DNA end is a closer match to TRBJ2-7, so the J assignment may be wrong. The CDR3 is made up of 21 amino acids. Germline CDR1 is MNHGY and CDR2 is SAAAGT. The CDR3 DNA is TGTGCCAGCAGTTACAAGTTAGGAAGAGGGCTAGCGGGAAGCTACTCCTACGAGCAGTACTTC. Amino acid sequence: CASSYKLGRGLAGSYSYEQYF.

The chain carries TRBV29-1 and TRBJ1-2, with a possible D match to TRBD1 (6 bases). Germline-derived CDR1 and CDR2 are SQVTM and ANQGSEA. This CDR3 region has 14 residues. The V gene lost 3 bases and the J gene lost 4 bases, with 15 bases spanning the gap. CDR3 loop: CSVDGSGHRYGYTF. Written as DNA, the CDR3 is TGCAGCGTTGACGGTTCGGGACACCGCTATGGCTACACCTTC.

The J gene is TRBJ1-1, the V gene TRBV29-1; D possibly corresponds to TRBD1 (6 bases). Germline values: CDR1 SQVTM, CDR2 ANQGSEA. The CDR3 is 13 residues long. V was pared by 4 bases and J by 0 bases, with 9 bases between. DNA for the CDR3: TGCAGCGTTGGGGACACCATGAACACTGAAGCTTTCTTT. It translates to CSVGDTMNTEAFF. Variable domain in full (rest from reference TRBV29-1 and TRBJ1-1): SAVISQKPSRDICQRGTSLTIQCQVDSQVTMMFWYRQQPGQSLTLIATANQGSEATYESGFVIDKFPISRPNLTFSTLTVSNMSPEDSSIYLCSVGDTMNTEAFFGQGTRLTVV.

V usage is TRBV28 and J usage is TRBJ1-5; D remains ambiguous. Germline assignment: CDR1 MDHEN and CDR2 SYDVKM. Trimming cost V 6 bases and J 0 bases, with 15 bases left between them. CDR3 length: 16 residues. CDR3 in amino acids: CASSDGREYSNQPQHF. The CDR3 DNA sequence: TGTGCCAGCAGCGACGGACGAGAATATAGCAATCAGCCCCAGCATTTT. The entire variable domain, with the rest obtained from reference TRBV28 and TRBJ1-5, is as follows: DVKVTQSSRYLVKRTGEKVFLECVQDMDHENMFWYRQDPGLGLRLIYFSYDVKMKEKGDIPEGYSVSREKKERFSLILESASTNQTSMYLCASSDGREYSNQPQHFGDGTRLSIL.

To note about this clone: Relative to the germline gene, one junction end is altered; a read error may explain this. This rearrangement joins TRBV10-3 to TRBJ2-5; D may be TRBD2 (5 bases). The CDR3 length is 15 residues. The germline CDR1 and CDR2 sequences are ENHRY and SYGVKD. The CDR3 DNA reads TGTGCCAGCAGTTACTCGGATAGCGCTAAGGAGACCCAGTACTTC. Translating gives CASSYSDSAKETQYF.

This clone was recorded a few times. The V and J genes are TRBV6-5 and TRBJ1-1, with a tentative D call TRBD1 (5 bases). V was trimmed by 2 bases and J by 5 bases, leaving 12 bases between them. The CDR3 totals 14 residues. Germline values: CDR1 MNHEY, CDR2 SVGAGI. For the CDR3, the DNA is TGTGCCAGCAGTTACACGGGGGGTGGGACTGAAGCTTTCTTT. Translating gives CASSYTGGGTEAFF.

This clone was recorded a few times. V and J are TRBV19 and TRBJ2-1; D gene unclear. This CDR3 comprises 14 residues. V was shortened by 7 bases and J by 4 bases, with 14 bases between the two germline ends. CDR1 and CDR2 from the germline V gene are LNHDA and SQIVND (reference sequence). CDR3 DNA: TGTGCCAGTAAGGGTAGGACGCAGTACAATGAGCAGTTCTTC. Translated, it gives CASKGRTQYNEQFF.

This clone was picked up a small number of times. The chain joins TRBV5-1 to TRBJ2-3; D gene ambiguous. This CDR3 spans 13 amino acids. The germline gives CDR1 SGHRS, CDR2 YFSETQ. Trimming cost V 3 bases and J 6 bases, with 11 bases left between them. This CDR3 reads CASSSRQLDTQYF. For the CDR3, the DNA is TGCGCCAGCAGCTCCCGGCAGTTGGATACGCAGTATTTT.

The J gene is TRBJ1-1, the V gene TRBV7-9, with D unclear. Germline V gene sequence: CDR1 SEHNR, CDR2 FQNEAQ (reference sequence). Trimming took off 8 bases at V and 3 bases at J, with 16 bases between the two ends. This CDR3 has 14 amino acids. The CDR3, as DNA: TGTGCCAGCCGAGCCGAATGGTTACACACTGAAGCTTTCTTT. It codes for CASRAEWLHTEAFF.

The gene calls are TRBV7-9 and TRBJ2-4; 11 bases line up with TRBD1. The CDR3 spans 15 residues. V shed 5 bases, J shed 8 bases, and the junction held 8 bases outside the gene matches. Germline assignment: CDR1 SEHNR and CDR2 FQNEAQ (reference sequence). The CDR3 region has the DNA TGTGCCAGCAGCCAGGGGGACAGGGGGGTGGACATTCAGTACTTC. It yields the protein CASSQGDRGVDIQYF.

This chain links TRBV28 with TRBJ2-1, with 11 bases fitting TRBD2. V dropped 8 bases and J dropped 4; count of bases not matched to a gene: 7. CDR1 is MDHEN, CDR2 SYDVKM, per germline. This CDR3 has 15 residues. CDR3 sequence (DNA): TGTGCCAGCGGTAGCGGGAGGGCCTCGTACAATGAGCAGTTCTTC. As protein: CASGSGRASYNEQFF.

This clone was found a few times. The genes are TRBV15 and TRBJ2-1; perhaps TRBD2 as D (6 bases). CDR1 is LNHNV and CDR2 is YYDKDF in the germline V gene (reference sequence). The CDR3 totals 14 residues. The V end lost 8 bases, the J end lost 1 base, and 12 bases lay between the germline ends. The CDR3 nucleotides are TGTGCCACCGGCGGGGTTCGATCCTACAATGAGCAGTTCTTC. It specifies CATGGVRSYNEQFF. Combining the CDR3 with reference TRBV15 and TRBJ2-1 gives the whole variable domain DAMVIQNPRYQVTQFGKPVTLSCSQTLNHNVMYWYQQKSSQAPKLLFHYYDKDFNNEADTPDNFQSRRPNTSFCFLDIRSPGLGDTAMYLCATGGVRSYNEQFFGPGTRLTVL.

This clone was detected a few times. This chain connects TRBV7-2 to TRBJ2-5, with D uncertain. Trimming shortened V by 1 base and J by 1 base, and 10 bases separated the two germline ends. Germline CDR1 SGHTA, CDR2 FQGNSA. The CDR3 is 15 amino acids. The CDR3 loop is CASSLVTNSQETQYF. The CDR3 DNA reads as TGTGCCAGCAGCTTAGTAACGAACTCCCAAGAGACCCAGTACTTC.

V usage is TRBV28 and J usage is TRBJ2-7; D uncertain. CDR3 length equals 11 residues. V was pared by 6 bases and J by 3 bases, with 6 bases between. Germline lookup yields CDR1 MDHEN and CDR2 SYDVKM. The CDR3 loop reads CASRIIYEQYV. The CDR3 region has the DNA TGTGCCAGCAGGATAATCTACGAGCAGTACGTC.

The chain carries TRBV6-6 and TRBJ1-1, with no clear D. There are 12 residues in the CDR3. V dropped 6 bases and J dropped 5 bases, with 10 bases sitting between them. The germline V gene has CDR1 MNHNY and CDR2 SVGAGI (reference sequence). Written as DNA, the CDR3 is TGTGCCAGCAGGGCGTTCGGAACTGAAGCTTTCTTT. Translating it yields CASRAFGTEAFF.

The chain employs TRBV6-5 and TRBJ2-5, with D uncertain. CDR3 size: 13 residues. V was pared by 5 bases and J by 2 bases, with 9 bases between. From germline, CDR1 is MNHEY and CDR2 SVGAGI. Written as DNA, the CDR3 is TGTGCCAGCAGTCGGACCGGTCAAGAGACCCAGTACTTC. Encoded protein: CASSRTGQETQYF.

The gene calls are TRBV19 and TRBJ2-7; 8 bases are shared with TRBD1. Germline trimming cut 5 bases from V and 7 bases from J; bases unmatched to any gene: 19. The germline V gene has CDR1 LNHDA and CDR2 SQIVND (reference sequence). The CDR3 is 17 amino acids. The chain's CDR3 is CASSSHSTGTGSREQYF. CDR3 bases: TGTGCCAGTAGTTCGCACTCCACCGGGACAGGCTCGAGGGAGCAGTACTTC.

The chain has TRBV19 and TRBJ1-2; D unclear. The CDR3 is 13 amino acids. Per the germline V gene, CDR1 is LNHDA and CDR2 is SQIVND (reference sequence). Trimming cost V 3 bases and J 3 bases, with 8 bases left between them. In DNA form, the CDR3 reads TGTGCCAGTAGTATCGTCGTCGACTATGGCTACACCTTC. Amino acid sequence: CASSIVVDYGYTF.

The chain uses TRBV2 and TRBJ2-3, with TRBD1 identical over 9 bases. Germline assignment: CDR1 SNHLY and CDR2 FYNNEI. The CDR3 totals 18 residues. V gave up 2 bases and J gave up 3 bases; unmatched junction bases: 12. The CDR3 loop is CASSEKQLRDRVTDTQYF. For the CDR3, the DNA is TGTGCCAGCAGTGAAAAACAACTGCGGGACAGGGTTACAGATACGCAGTATTTT.

This clone has a handful of counts. This sequence joins TRBV4-1 and TRBJ1-1; D remains ambiguous. V dropped 4 bases and J dropped 4 bases, with 10 bases sitting between them. This CDR3 spans 13 amino acids. Germline-derived CDR1 and CDR2 are MGHRA and YSYEKL. In nucleotides, the CDR3 is TGCGCCAGCAGCCTTCGGTCCGGCACTGAAGCTTTCTTT. This gives the protein CASSLRSGTEAFF.

This chain joins TRBV27 and TRBJ2-7; D is possibly TRBD2 (5 bases). The CDR3 contains 13 residues. Germline CDR1 MNHEY, CDR2 SMNVEV (reference sequence). V was cut by 3 bases and J by 3 bases, with 9 bases left in between. DNA for the CDR3: TGTGCCAGCAGTTTGACCGGAGGCTACGAGCAGTACTTC. It yields the protein CASSLTGGYEQYF.

CDR3 in amino acids: CASSQGQGAKEKLFF. For the CDR3, the DNA is TGTGCCAGCAGCCAGGGACAGGGGGCGAAGGAAAAACTGTTTTTT. This chain joins TRBV6-5 and TRBJ1-4; 12 bases match TRBD1. J lost 8 bases, V lost 6 bases, and 7 bases had no gene match. Germline values: CDR1 MNHEY, CDR2 SVGAGI. The CDR3 consists of 15 residues.

The CDR3 DNA reads TGTGCCAGCAGCTCCGCCTACGAGCAGTACGTC. Translation: CASSSAYEQYV. This sequence joins TRBV7-9 and TRBJ2-7, with D unresolved. Trimming removed 4 bases from V and 2 bases from J, with 3 bases in between. There are 11 residues in the CDR3. Germline-derived CDR1 and CDR2 are SEHNR and FQNEAQ (reference sequence).